These 19 T cell receptor beta chains originate from one sample sequenced in a study of radiotherapy plus CTLA-4 blockade in lung cancer. Sequencing used immunoSEQ multiplex PCR; TCRdb keeps in-frame clones, though not all of them. The table has approximately 57,000 clones, almost 85% seen once. The sample here was peripheral blood, taken from a patient treated with radiotherapy plus ipilimumab. The receptors shown here come from a human donor with non-small cell lung cancer whose response to radiotherapy plus ipilimumab could not be evaluated.

The chain uses TRBV5-5 and TRBJ1-4; D not certain. The V end lost 4 bases, the J end lost 8 bases, and 12 bases lay between the germline ends. This CDR3 has 13 residues. Germline V CDR1 and CDR2: SGHKS, YYEKEE (reference sequence). The CDR3 nucleotides are TGTGCCAGCAGCATCCCGAGAGAAGAAAAACTGTTTTTT. Translation: CASSIPREEKLFF.

This rearrangement joins TRBV5-4 to TRBJ2-7, with TRBD1 as a possible D gene (7 bases). The germline gives CDR1 SGHNT, CDR2 YYREEE (reference sequence). The CDR3 is made up of 15 amino acids. V lost 1 base to trimming and J lost 4 bases, with 15 bases between them. The CDR3 reads CASSLPGQGGYEQYF. CDR3 coding DNA: TGTGCCAGCAGCTTGCCAGGCCAGGGGGGATACGAGCAGTACTTC.

The gene calls are TRBV7-2 and TRBJ2-1, with D possibly matching TRBD1 (6 bases). CDR3 length equals 15 residues. The V gene lost 3 bases and the J gene lost 3 bases, with 12 bases spanning the gap. Germline values: CDR1 SGHTA, CDR2 FQGNSA. CDR3 nucleotide sequence: TGTGCCAGCAGCTTCACCGGGACAAGCTACAATGAGCAGTTCTTC. This translates into CASSFTGTSYNEQFF.

This rearrangement joins TRBV11-2 to TRBJ2-6; TRBD2 matches 8 bases. The V and J ends lost 1 base and 0 bases, in that order; junction bases with no gene match: 8. The CDR3 runs 19 residues. Per germline, CDR1 SGHAT and CDR2 FQNNGV. Here the CDR3 DNA reads TGTGCCAGCAGCTTAGTTGCTAGCGGGTATAGCTCTGGGGCCAACGTCCTGACTTTC. Amino acid sequence: CASSLVASGYSSGANVLTF.

This clone was counted only a few times. The chain recombines TRBV5-1 with TRBJ2-1; 14 bases agree with TRBD2. The CDR3 is made up of 17 amino acids. V shed 4 bases, J shed 8 bases, and the junction held 11 bases outside the gene matches. CDR1 is SGHRS and CDR2 is YFSETQ in the germline V gene. Here the CDR3 DNA reads TGCGCCAGCAGCCCGGGGACTAGCGGGAGAATTGTGGATGAGCAGTTCTTC. The encoded protein is CASSPGTSGRIVDEQFF. Complete variable domain (other parts from reference TRBV5-1 and TRBJ2-1): KAGVTQTPRYLIKTRGQQVTLSCSPISGHRSVSWYQQTPGQGLQFLFEYFSETQRNKGNFPGRFSGRQFSNSRSEMNVSTLELGDSALYLCASSPGTSGRIVDEQFFGPGTRLTVL.

The chain couples TRBV7-6 to TRBJ2-7; 9 positions match TRBD2. The CDR3 sequence is 17 residues long. V lost 2 bases to trimming and J lost 6 bases; unmatched junction nucleotides: 14. Germline V CDR1 and CDR2: SGHVS, FNYEAQ. CDR3 sequence: CASSLLYGRGGGTEQYF. CDR3 nucleotide sequence: TGTGCCAGCAGCTTACTGTATGGGCGGGGGGGAGGTACCGAGCAGTACTTC. Based on the CDR3 plus reference TRBV7-6 and TRBJ2-7, the full variable domain is GAGVSQSPRYKVTKRGQDVALRCDPISGHVSLYWYRQALGQGPEFLTYFNYEAQQDKSGLPNDRFSAERPEGSISTLTIQRTEQRDSAMYRCASSLLYGRGGGTEQYFGPGTRLTVT.

The J gene is TRBJ1-2, the V gene TRBV11-2; 7 nucleotides match TRBD1. Germline loops: CDR1 SGHAT, CDR2 FQNNGV. The CDR3 spans 15 residues. J was trimmed by 3 bases and V by 3 bases; bases with no gene match: 7. The CDR3 loop is CASSFMTGNHYGYTF. In DNA form, the CDR3 reads TGTGCCAGCAGCTTCATGACAGGGAATCACTATGGCTACACCTTC.

The chain links TRBV4-3 to TRBJ1-1; tentative D call: TRBD1 (5 bases). Germline loops: CDR1 LGHNA, CDR2 YSLEER. The CDR3 runs to 16 residues. V lost 6 bases, J lost 0 bases, and 17 bases lay in between. The CDR3 is CASRPTQAGMNTEAFF. In DNA form, the CDR3 reads TGCGCCAGCAGACCCACCCAGGCAGGGATGAACACTGAAGCTTTCTTT.

This rearrangement joins TRBV29-1 to TRBJ2-2; 7 nucleotides agree with TRBD1. Germline assignment: CDR1 SQVTM and CDR2 ANQGSEA. CDR3 size: 13 residues. J gave up 5 bases and V 4 bases, and 4 bases lay outside the gene matches. CDR3 DNA: TGCAGCGTTGCCCGACAGGGTACCGGGGAGCTGTTTTTT. Encoded protein: CSVARQGTGELFF.

The chain combines TRBV6-1 with TRBJ2-3, with D possibly matching TRBD1 (5 bases). This CDR3 has 14 residues. V gave up 2 bases and J gave up 4 bases, with 10 bases separating them. Germline CDR1 reads MNHNS; CDR2 reads SASEGT. CDR3: CASSERGAADTQYF. DNA of the CDR3: TGTGCCAGCAGTGAACGTGGGGCGGCAGATACGCAGTATTTT.

This chain links TRBV11-2 with TRBJ2-1; TRBD2 matches 7 bases. The germline CDR1 and CDR2 sequences are SGHAT and FQNNGV. J lost 9 bases, V lost 6 bases, and 14 bases had no gene match. The CDR3 spans 15 residues. The CDR3 coding sequence is TGTGCCAGCAGACTTCCGGGACTAAGGGGCAGTGAGCAGTTCTTC. This translates into CASRLPGLRGSEQFF.

The table lists this clone with a count of one. The chain joins TRBV7-2 to TRBJ2-7; 10 bases agree with TRBD2. V shed 4 bases and J 4 bases; nucleotides not matched to a gene: 4. The CDR3 extends over 14 amino acids. The germline V gene encodes CDR1 SGHTA and CDR2 FQGNSA. The CDR3 loop is CASSSAGGRYEQYF. The CDR3 bases are TGTGCCAGCAGCTCAGCGGGAGGGCGGTACGAGCAGTACTTC.

The chain employs TRBV5-1 and TRBJ2-1, with 14 positions matching TRBD2. J gave up 8 bases and V 4 bases, and 5 bases lay outside the gene matches. Germline CDR1 is SGHRS and CDR2 is YFSETQ. The CDR3 contains 15 residues. CDR3 coding DNA: TGCGCCAGCAGCCCGGGACTAGCGGGAGCAGATGAGCAGTTCTTC. This gives the protein CASSPGLAGADEQFF.

V gene TRBV5-4 combines with J gene TRBJ1-3, with TRBD1 matching 7 bases. The J segment lost 1 base and the V segment lost 6 bases, leaving 7 bases of the junction unmatched. Per germline, CDR1 SGHNT and CDR2 YYREEE (reference sequence). The CDR3 loop spans 15 amino acids. Here the CDR3 DNA reads TGTGCCAGCACCACAGCAGGGGGTTCTGGAAACACCATATATTTT. It encodes CASTTAGGSGNTIYF.

DNA for the CDR3: TGTGCCAGCGGGACAGGGGCCTACGAGCAGTACTTC. Its protein product is CASGTGAYEQYF. The chain couples TRBV9 to TRBJ2-5; 10 nucleotides agree with TRBD1. The tail of the sequence fits TRBJ2-7 better, so the J call may be wrong. CDR3 length equals 12 residues. Germline V lookup: CDR1 SGDLS, CDR2 YYNGEE.

The rearrangement links TRBV14 to TRBJ1-2; 8 nucleotides match TRBD1. J was trimmed by 4 bases and V by 4 bases; bases with no gene match: 5. The CDR3 consists of 14 residues. Germline CDR1 reads SGHDN; CDR2 reads FVKESK. CDR3 sequence reads: CASSPVGQGYGYTF. CDR3 nucleotides: TGTGCCAGCAGCCCGGTAGGACAGGGCTATGGCTACACCTTC.

This chain links TRBV29-1 with TRBJ2-1; 9 bases match TRBD2. The CDR3 has 14 residues. Germline trimming cut 6 bases from V and 8 bases from J; bases unmatched to any gene: 11. CDR1 is SQVTM, CDR2 ANQGSEA, per germline. The CDR3 coding sequence is TGCAGCGTCGCACATAGCGGGAGCTCGCATGAGCAGTTCTTC. As protein: CSVAHSGSSHEQFF.

This chain joins TRBV7-9 and TRBJ2-3; perhaps TRBD2 as D (5 bases). With 8 bases removed from V and 1 base from J, the gap between germline ends came to 10 bases. The CDR3 is made up of 13 amino acids. Looked up from germline, CDR1 is SEHNR and CDR2 is FQNEAQ (reference sequence). CDR3 bases: TGTGCCAGCGGGAGTGGGGGCACAGATACGCAGTATTTT. Translated: CASGSGGTDTQYF.

This chain connects TRBV7-2 to TRBJ2-7, with D possibly TRBD2 on 7 matching bases. This CDR3 is 16 amino acids long. V was shortened by 5 bases and J by 4 bases, with 21 bases between the two germline ends. CDR1 and CDR2 from the germline V gene are SGHTA and FQGNSA. CDR3 nucleotide sequence: TGTGCCAGCAGCCCAGCGGGGACAAGGGGTGCGTACGAGCAGTACTTC. Protein product: CASSPAGTRGAYEQYF.